This entry features one T cell receptor (beta chain) sequence. The data originate from a study of T cell responses to AZD1222 COVID-19 vaccine. Only in-frame clones appear in the TCRdb table, and some are missing; sequencing was by immunoSEQ multiplex PCR. Of about 140,000 clones listed, about 90% are singletons. CDR1 and CDR2 (germline): SNHLY, FYNNEI. The CDR3 has 15 residues. V was pared by 7 bases and J by 2 bases, with 14 bases between. The TCR comes from an adult who received the MenACWY meningococcal vaccine as a control. The J gene is TRBJ2-2, the V gene TRBV2, with D possibly TRBD2 on 6 matching bases. The starting material was peripheral blood, obtained 28 days after the second dose of the MenACWY control vaccine. CDR3 sequence (DNA): TGTGCCAGCAAATGGGACTCACCCAACACCGGGGAGCTGTTTTTT. This gives the protein CASKWDSPNTGELFF.